A selection of T cell receptor beta chains follows, all from one sample in a study of cytomegalovirus exposure and HLA in healthy donors. Sequenced by immunoSEQ multiplex PCR; TCRdb stores in-frame clones only, minus some. The repertoire has some 150,000 clones, more than 70% of them found once; the top ten carry about 1.1%. Input material: PBMCs. The receptor source for this set is a male donor in good health and CMV-seronegative. Each CDR3 is given with its conserved first and last residue. The D gene is left open where the match is weak. Only part of the rows carry a size: once, few, many, or a class if the clone is expanded.

v_gene: TRBV7-9
d_gene: NA
abundance: once
j_gene: TRBJ2-3
len: 16
CDR3nt: TGTGCCAGCAGCCTGGGGGGGGGCGCAGGCACAGATACGCAGTATTTT
CDR3aa: CASSLGGGAGTDTQYF

v_gene: TRBV5-5
d_gene: NA
abundance: NA
j_gene: TRBJ1-2
len: 16
CDR3nt: TGTGCCAGCAGCTTGGATGGGGGACTCGCGGCCTATGGCTACACCTTC
CDR3aa: CASSLDGGLAAYGYTF

v_gene: TRBV5-1
d_gene: NA
abundance: NA
j_gene: TRBJ1-1
len: 14
CDR3nt: TGCGCCAGCAGCTTGGAAATGGCAGGGACTGAAGCTTTCTTT
CDR3aa: CASSLEMAGTEAFF

v_gene: TRBV6-6
d_gene: NA
abundance: NA
j_gene: TRBJ2-5
len: 12
CDR3nt: TGTGCCAGCAGTCAGAACAAAGAGACCCAGTACTTC
CDR3aa: CASSQNKETQYF

v_gene: TRBV10-3
d_gene: TRBD2
abundance: NA
j_gene: TRBJ2-1
len: 14
CDR3nt: TGTGCCATCTCGGGGGACTACTCCTACAATGAGCAGTTCTTC
CDR3aa: CAISGDYSYNEQFF

v_gene: TRBV6-6
d_gene: NA
abundance: NA
j_gene: TRBJ2-7
len: 11
CDR3nt: TGTGCCAGCAGTTCTATCTACGAGCAGTACTTC
CDR3aa: CASSSIYEQYF

v_gene: TRBV7-9
d_gene: NA
abundance: few
j_gene: TRBJ1-4
len: 13
CDR3nt: TGTGCCAGCGAGAGGGTGGGGGCTGAAAAACTGTTTTTT
CDR3aa: CASERVGAEKLFF

v_gene: TRBV7-9
d_gene: TRBD2
abundance: NA
j_gene: TRBJ2-1
len: 17
CDR3nt: TGTGCCAGCAGCTTAGGGACCGGTGGGGGGGACTACAATGAGCAGTTCTTC
CDR3aa: CASSLGTGGGDYNEQFF

v_gene: TRBV5-5
d_gene: NA
abundance: NA
j_gene: TRBJ1-2
len: 13
CDR3nt: TGTGCCAGCAGCTTGGCCGGGGGAGGCGGCTACACCTTC
CDR3aa: CASSLAGGGGYTF

v_gene: TRBV6-1
d_gene: NA
abundance: NA
j_gene: TRBJ1-1
len: 14
CDR3nt: TGTGCCAGCACCAGCGGCCAGGGGCGCACTGAAGCTTTCTTT
CDR3aa: CASTSGQGRTEAFF

v_gene: TRBV27
d_gene: NA
abundance: NA
j_gene: TRBJ1-6
len: 15
CDR3nt: TGTGCCAGCCGCCCCGGACAGTACTATAATTCACCCCTCCACTTT
CDR3aa: CASRPGQYYNSPLHF

v_gene: TRBV30
d_gene: NA
abundance: NA
j_gene: TRBJ1-2
len: 17
CDR3nt: TGTGCCTGGAGTCCAACGGACTCCTACCGAGGGGGCTATGGCTACACCTTC
CDR3aa: CAWSPTDSYRGGYGYTF

v_gene: TRBV11-3
d_gene: NA
abundance: NA
j_gene: TRBJ2-5
len: 14
CDR3nt: TGTGCCAGCAGCTCTTTACAGGGCAAAGAGACCCAGTACTTC
CDR3aa: CASSSLQGKETQYF

v_gene: TRBV7-9
d_gene: NA
abundance: NA
j_gene: TRBJ2-5
len: 15
CDR3nt: TGTGCCAGCAGCGTCCACAGGGTCGGTAGGGAGACCCAGTACTTC
CDR3aa: CASSVHRVGRETQYF

v_gene: TRBV4-1
d_gene: NA
abundance: few
j_gene: TRBJ2-2
len: 14
CDR3nt: TGCGCCAGCAGCCAAGGACAGAACACCGGGGAGCTGTTTTTT
CDR3aa: CASSQGQNTGELFF

v_gene: TRBV5-4
d_gene: TRBD1
abundance: once
j_gene: TRBJ2-1
len: 16
CDR3nt: TGTGCCAGCAGGGCCACCGGGACAGGGGATTTCAATGAGCAGTTCTTC
CDR3aa: CASRATGTGDFNEQFF

v_gene: TRBV4-1
d_gene: TRBD1
abundance: NA
j_gene: TRBJ2-7
len: 16
CDR3nt: TGCGCCAGCAGCCAAGGGGGGACAGTTAGCTCCTACGAGCAGTACTTC
CDR3aa: CASSQGGTVSSYEQYF

v_gene: TRBV19
d_gene: TRBD1
abundance: NA
j_gene: TRBJ1-5
len: 15
CDR3nt: TGTGCCAGTAGTATAGGGGGACAGGGCAATCAGCCCCAGCATTTT
CDR3aa: CASSIGGQGNQPQHF

v_gene: TRBV18
d_gene: TRBD1
abundance: NA
j_gene: TRBJ1-6
len: 16
CDR3nt: TGTGCCAGCTCACCTCTGGACAGGGCTGGGAATTCACCCCTCCACTTT
CDR3aa: CASSPLDRAGNSPLHF

v_gene: TRBV5-6
d_gene: TRBD1
abundance: NA
j_gene: TRBJ1-5
len: 15
CDR3nt: TGTGCCAGCAGCTGGGGACAGGGGGAATATCAGCCCCAGCATTTT
CDR3aa: CASSWGQGEYQPQHF

v_gene: TRBV27
d_gene: TRBD1
abundance: NA
j_gene: TRBJ2-1
len: 15
CDR3nt: TGTGCCAGCAGTCCCCGGTGGGGAACAGGGGCTGAGCAGTTCTTC
CDR3aa: CASSPRWGTGAEQFF

v_gene: TRBV19
d_gene: NA
abundance: NA
j_gene: TRBJ2-3
len: 14
CDR3nt: TGTGCCGCCTCCGGCCCCCGGGGATCAGATACGCAGTATTTT
CDR3aa: CAASGPRGSDTQYF

v_gene: TRBV1
d_gene: NA
abundance: NA
j_gene: TRBJ2-7
len: 13
CDR3nt: TGCACCAGCAGCCCAACAGGGTTGGGGGAGCAGTACTTC
CDR3aa: CTSSPTGLGEQYF

v_gene: TRBV7-2
d_gene: NA
abundance: NA
j_gene: TRBJ2-5
len: 15
CDR3nt: TGTGCCAGCAGCTTAGATCGGGGTTGGCAAGAGACCCAGTACTTC
CDR3aa: CASSLDRGWQETQYF

v_gene: TRBV7-6
d_gene: TRBD1
abundance: NA
j_gene: TRBJ1-6
len: 14
CDR3nt: TGTGCCAGCAGCCAGGGACAGTTTAATTCACCCCTCCACTTT
CDR3aa: CASSQGQFNSPLHF

v_gene: TRBV7-2
d_gene: NA
abundance: NA
j_gene: TRBJ2-6
len: 16
CDR3nt: TGTGCCAGCAGCGTTAGTTTGGTCGGTGGGGCCAACGTCCTGACTTTC
CDR3aa: CASSVSLVGGANVLTF

v_gene: TRBV5-1
d_gene: NA
abundance: NA
j_gene: TRBJ2-5
len: 15
CDR3nt: TGCGCCAGCAGCTTGGGCCGGGTCTCCCAAGAGACCCAGTACTTC
CDR3aa: CASSLGRVSQETQYF

v_gene: TRBV6-6
d_gene: TRBD2
abundance: NA
j_gene: TRBJ2-2
len: 16
CDR3nt: TGTGCCAGCAGTTTCGGTCGGACTAGCATGTTCGGGGAGCTGTTTTTT
CDR3aa: CASSFGRTSMFGELFF

v_gene: TRBV25-1
d_gene: TRBD1
abundance: NA
j_gene: TRBJ1-6
len: 16
CDR3nt: TGTGCCAGCAGTGAGAGGTCGACAGGGAATAATTCACCCCTCCACTTT
CDR3aa: CASSERSTGNNSPLHF

v_gene: TRBV7-6
d_gene: TRBD1
abundance: once
j_gene: TRBJ2-1
len: 14
CDR3nt: TGTGCCAGCAGCCTAGGGGGCGGAAACAATGAGCAGTTCTTC
CDR3aa: CASSLGGGNNEQFF

v_gene: TRBV5-6
d_gene: TRBD1
abundance: NA
j_gene: TRBJ2-7
len: 18
CDR3nt: TGTGCCAGCAGCTTTTTCTCTGACAGGGGGGACTGGTCCTACGAGCAGTACTTC
CDR3aa: CASSFFSDRGDWSYEQYF

v_gene: TRBV30
d_gene: NA
abundance: NA
j_gene: TRBJ1-2
len: 17
CDR3nt: TGTGCCTGGAGCCCCCGTGGACAGACGTTTTCGAACTATGGCTACACCTTC
CDR3aa: CAWSPRGQTFSNYGYTF

v_gene: TRBV5-8
d_gene: TRBD1
abundance: NA
j_gene: TRBJ1-1
len: 15
CDR3nt: TGTGCCAGCAGCTTCAGGGGGTTGATGAACACTGAAGCTTTCTTT
CDR3aa: CASSFRGLMNTEAFF

v_gene: TRBV5-4
d_gene: TRBD1
abundance: NA
j_gene: TRBJ2-7
len: 15
CDR3nt: TGTGCCAGCAGCTCCCCTGGACAGGGCACCTACGAGCAGTACTTC
CDR3aa: CASSSPGQGTYEQYF

v_gene: TRBV6-1
d_gene: TRBD1
abundance: NA
j_gene: TRBJ1-3
len: 14
CDR3nt: TGTGCCATCTCCTCGACAGGGGCTATCTCGGCCATATATTTT
CDR3aa: CAISSTGAISAIYF

v_gene: TRBV6-5
d_gene: NA
abundance: NA
j_gene: TRBJ1-6
len: 13
CDR3nt: TGTGCCAGCAGACAGGTTTTGGATTCACCCCTCCACTTT
CDR3aa: CASRQVLDSPLHF

v_gene: TRBV10-3
d_gene: NA
abundance: NA
j_gene: TRBJ2-3
len: 14
CDR3nt: TGTGCCATCAGTGTAGGGGGTCCCACAGATACGCAGTATTTT
CDR3aa: CAISVGGPTDTQYF

v_gene: TRBV6-5
d_gene: NA
abundance: NA
j_gene: TRBJ2-3
len: 14
CDR3nt: TGTGCCAGCAGTTACAAGGACAACACAGATACGCAGTATTTT
CDR3aa: CASSYKDNTDTQYF

v_gene: TRBV6-5
d_gene: TRBD2
abundance: NA
j_gene: TRBJ2-3
len: 16
CDR3nt: TGTGCCAGCAGTTCCGGACTAGCGGGGGCCCCAGATACGCAGTATTTT
CDR3aa: CASSSGLAGAPDTQYF

v_gene: TRBV19
d_gene: TRBD1
abundance: NA
j_gene: TRBJ1-5
len: 17
CDR3nt: TGTGCCTCGATCGGGGGACAGGGTCAATATAGCAATCAGCCCCAGCATTTT
CDR3aa: CASIGGQGQYSNQPQHF

v_gene: TRBV7-2
d_gene: TRBD2
abundance: NA
j_gene: TRBJ2-3
len: 16
CDR3nt: TGTGCCAGCAGCTTAGTCGCGGGGGGGAGCACAGATACGCAGTATTTT
CDR3aa: CASSLVAGGSTDTQYF

v_gene: TRBV6-6
d_gene: NA
abundance: NA
j_gene: TRBJ1-1
len: 13
CDR3nt: TGTGCCAGCAACCCGGGGGTGAACACTGAAGCTTTCTTT
CDR3aa: CASNPGVNTEAFF